The 25 T cell receptor beta chains in this list originate from one sample, sequenced in a study of blood T cell repertoires in COVID-19. Generated by immunoSEQ multiplex PCR, the TCRdb table keeps only in-frame clones and is missing some. There are over 300,000 clones in the sample; 89% occur only once, and about 9.9% lies in the top ten. Sequencing was carried out using PBMCs or T cells enriched from blood (not recorded which). All receptors come from a middle-aged woman who had recovered from COVID-19.

The CDR3 sequence: CASSGGLVGDTQYF. CDR3 nucleotide sequence: TGTGCCAGCAGTGGTGGACTAGTAGGAGATACGCAGTATTTT. J is TRBJ2-3 and V is TRBV2, with 7 positions matching TRBD2. The V segment lost 4 bases and the J segment 5 bases; nucleotides outside the gene matches: 6. Looked up from germline, CDR1 is SNHLY and CDR2 is FYNNEI. The CDR3 loop spans 14 amino acids.

This clone was seen just once. The chain is built from TRBV14 and TRBJ2-1; 10 nucleotides match TRBD2. Germline loops: CDR1 SGHDN, CDR2 FVKESK. V lost 4 bases, J lost 5 bases, and 5 bases stayed unmatched. This CDR3 is built from 15 residues. CDR3 sequence reads: CASSPGLAVHNEQFF. The DNA of the CDR3 is TGTGCCAGCAGCCCCGGACTAGCGGTACACAATGAGCAGTTCTTC.

The genes are TRBV6-4 and TRBJ2-2; the match to TRBD2 covers 7 bases. The CDR3 loop spans 15 amino acids. Trimming cost V 5 bases and J 4 bases; bases outside gene matches: 7. Looked up from germline, CDR1 is MRHNA and CDR2 is SNTAGT. The CDR3 region is CASSSNSGSTGELFF. The CDR3 DNA reads TGTGCCAGCAGTAGTAATAGCGGGTCCACCGGGGAGCTGTTTTTT.

The rearrangement joins TRBV29-1 to TRBJ2-2; TRBD1 matches 7 bases. The CDR3 has 13 amino acids. Trimming at V came to 6 bases and at J to 3 bases, leaving 4 bases not matched to a gene. Germline V gives CDR1 SQVTM, CDR2 ANQGSEA. The CDR3 is CSVDRADTGELFF. Written as DNA, the CDR3 is TGCAGCGTAGACAGGGCGGACACCGGGGAGCTGTTTTTT.

The J gene is TRBJ2-3, the V gene TRBV5-5, with 11 bases identical to TRBD2. The CDR3 covers 18 residues. V lost 3 bases, J lost 0 bases, and 9 bases stayed unmatched. Germline V lookup: CDR1 SGHKS, CDR2 YYEKEE (reference sequence). The CDR3 sequence: CASSSIAGGGHSTDTQYF. The CDR3 nucleotides are TGTGCCAGCAGCTCGATAGCGGGAGGGGGCCATAGCACAGATACGCAGTATTTT. Full variable domain (rest looked up from reference TRBV5-5 and TRBJ2-3): DAGVTQSPTHLIKTRGQQVTLRCSPISGHKSVSWYQQVLGQGPQFIFQYYEKEERGRGNFPDRFSARQFPNYSSELNVNALLLGDSALYLCASSSIAGGGHSTDTQYFGPGTRLTVL.

The genes are TRBV28 and TRBJ1-3; the match to TRBD1 covers 8 bases. Germline V gives CDR1 MDHEN, CDR2 SYDVKM. This CDR3 spans 15 amino acids. Trimming cost V 6 bases and J 3 bases; bases outside gene matches: 7. CDR3 bases: TGTGCCAGCAGCCGACAGGGGACAGGTGGAAACACCATATATTTT. As protein: CASSRQGTGGNTIYF.

The chain has TRBV5-1 and TRBJ1-4, with D perhaps matching TRBD1 (5 bases). The germline V and J ends were trimmed by 0 bases and 4 bases, with 10 bases remaining between them. The CDR3 sequence is 15 residues long. Germline CDR1 is SGHRS and CDR2 is YFSETQ. CDR3 sequence (DNA): TGCGCCAGCAGCTTGGCGCCAGGGCTTAATGAAAAACTGTTTTTT. Amino acid sequence: CASSLAPGLNEKLFF.

V is TRBV19 and J is TRBJ2-1; the D gene is possibly TRBD2 (6 bases). Germline V CDR1 and CDR2: LNHDA, SQIVND (reference sequence). The germline V and J ends were trimmed by 5 bases and 4 bases, with 21 bases remaining between them. The CDR3 is made up of 17 amino acids. In nucleotides, the CDR3 is TGTGCCAGTAGTTTAATCCCTTGGGGGAGCGGGTACAATGAGCAGTTCTTC. The encoded protein is CASSLIPWGSGYNEQFF.

J is TRBJ1-6 and V is TRBV2, with D maybe TRBD1 (5 bases). The CDR3 totals 14 residues. Trimming removed 2 bases from V and 10 bases from J, with 12 bases in between. Per germline, CDR1 SNHLY and CDR2 FYNNEI. The DNA for the CDR3 is TGTGCCAGCAGTGAATCAGGGTCCAGATCACCCCTCCACTTT. Translation: CASSESGSRSPLHF.

The chain combines TRBV7-2 with TRBJ2-3, with 8 bases aligning to TRBD2. CDR1 SGHTA and CDR2 FQGNSA come from the germline V gene. The CDR3 runs 13 residues. J lost 5 bases, V lost 5 bases, and 3 bases had no gene match. The CDR3 loop is CASSPAGGDTQYF. DNA of the CDR3: TGTGCCAGCAGCCCTGCGGGGGGAGATACGCAGTATTTT.

The chain combines TRBV7-2 with TRBJ2-7; D remains ambiguous. Germline CDR1 SGHTA, CDR2 FQGNSA. This CDR3 has 12 residues. V lost 5 bases and J 2 bases, leaving 7 bases between the germline ends. This CDR3 is CASSLTAYEQYF. The DNA for the CDR3 is TGTGCCAGCAGCCTTACAGCCTACGAGCAGTACTTC.

The chain employs TRBV7-2 and TRBJ2-7, with D tentatively TRBD2 (7 bases). From germline, CDR1 is SGHTA and CDR2 FQGNSA. The CDR3 contains 14 residues. The V end was cut by 8 bases, the J end by 2 bases, with 16 bases between. CDR3 DNA: TGTGCCAGCGGGGGAGGGCAGGGGCCCTACGAGCAGTACTTC. This sequence encodes CASGGGQGPYEQYF.

The chain combines TRBV28 with TRBJ1-2; possible D gene TRBD1, 6 bases. The V gene lost 5 bases and the J gene lost 2 bases, with 18 bases spanning the gap. Looked up from germline, CDR1 is MDHEN and CDR2 is SYDVKM. CDR3 size: 16 residues. CDR3 loop: CASSLGGGGPNYGYTF. The DNA for the CDR3 is TGTGCCAGCAGTCTGGGCGGTGGGGGCCCCAACTATGGCTACACCTTC.

This sequence joins TRBV9 and TRBJ1-1, with 8 positions matching TRBD1. V gave up 4 bases and J gave up 2 bases; unmatched junction bases: 10. CDR1 SGDLS and CDR2 YYNGEE come from the germline V gene. The CDR3 is 16 residues long. The CDR3 loop reads CASSLSPTGGNTEAFF. Written as DNA, the CDR3 is TGTGCCAGCAGCCTTAGTCCTACAGGGGGTAACACTGAAGCTTTCTTT. Supplemented by reference TRBV9 and TRBJ1-1, the full variable domain reads DSGVTQTPKHLITATGQRVTLRCSPRSGDLSVYWYQQSLDQGLQFLIQYYNGEERAKGNILERFSAQQFPDLHSELNLSSLELGDSALYFCASSLSPTGGNTEAFFGQGTRLTVV.

The count of this clone is one. The chain combines TRBV6-5 with TRBJ1-1, with a tentative D call TRBD1 (6 bases). The CDR3 is 15 residues long. Germline V gene lookup returns CDR1 MNHEY and CDR2 SVGAGI. Deletions cut 4 bases from V and 0 bases from J, with 12 bases between. The CDR3 bases are TGTGCCAGCAGTTTATACAGGGTCCTGAACACTGAAGCTTTCTTT. This gives the protein CASSLYRVLNTEAFF.

The rearrangement joins TRBV4-3 to TRBJ1-5; D not resolved. From germline, CDR1 is LGHNA and CDR2 YSLEER. Trimming removed 0 bases from V and 0 bases from J, with 6 bases in between. The CDR3 runs 15 residues. The CDR3 nucleotides are TGCGCCAGCAGCCAAGATACATCTAGCAATCAGCCCCAGCATTTT. Protein product: CASSQDTSSNQPQHF.

The chain combines TRBV6-6 with TRBJ2-5, with no clear D. CDR1 is MNHNY and CDR2 is SVGAGI in the germline V gene (reference sequence). The V gene lost 0 bases and the J gene lost 5 bases, with 4 bases spanning the gap. The CDR3 covers 12 residues. CDR3 sequence reads: CASSYSEETQYF. DNA for the CDR3: TGTGCCAGCAGTTACTCAGAGGAGACCCAGTACTTC.

The chain is built from TRBV2 and TRBJ1-6; 7 bases map to TRBD1. The germline V gene encodes CDR1 SNHLY and CDR2 FYNNEI. V shed 4 bases and J 4 bases; nucleotides not matched to a gene: 7. This CDR3 has 16 amino acids. DNA of the CDR3: TGTGCCAGCAGTGGAGGGACAGAGTTTTATAATTCACCCCTCCACTTT. Its protein product is CASSGGTEFYNSPLHF.

The chain carries TRBV3-1 (or the pseudogene TRBV3-2) and TRBJ2-1, with 7 bases that match TRBD1. This CDR3 is built from 16 residues. V was clipped by 6 bases and J by 3 bases; unmatched bases: 11. Germline-derived CDR1 and CDR2 are LGHDT and YNNKEL (reference sequence). CDR3 nucleotides: TGTGCCAGCAGTCGACCCCGGACAGGACTCTACAATGAGCAGTTCTTC. As protein: CASSRPRTGLYNEQFF.

J is TRBJ2-1 and V is TRBV7-3; 12 positions agree with TRBD2. This CDR3 comprises 16 residues. The germline V gene encodes CDR1 SGHTA and CDR2 FQGTGA. The V segment lost 4 bases and the J segment 8 bases; nucleotides outside the gene matches: 9. The CDR3 DNA follows: TGTGCCAGCAGCTCCGAACTAGCGGGAGGTAGGCATGAGCAGTTCTTC. Translation: CASSSELAGGRHEQFF.

This clone was recorded a few times. The chain recombines TRBV15 with TRBJ1-5; D uncertain. The CDR3 loop spans 13 amino acids. Germline V gene lookup returns CDR1 LNHNV and CDR2 YYDKDF (reference sequence). Trimming took 0 bases from V and 9 from J, leaving 9 bases between them. This CDR3 is CATSREAAGPQHF. Here the CDR3 DNA reads TGTGCCACCAGCAGAGAGGCCGCAGGGCCCCAGCATTTT. Full variable domain (remainder filled in from reference TRBV15 and TRBJ1-5): DAMVIQNPRYQVTQFGKPVTLSCSQTLNHNVMYWYQQKSSQAPKLLFHYYDKDFNNEADTPDNFQSRRPNTSFCFLDIRSPGLGDTAMYLCATSREAAGPQHFGDGTRLSIL.

This clone was recorded only once. The chain joins TRBV29-1 to TRBJ2-7; TRBD1 is a possible D gene (6 bases). Germline CDR1 SQVTM, CDR2 ANQGSEA. Trimming took off 7 bases at V and 7 bases at J, with 20 bases between the two ends. The CDR3 contains 13 residues. In DNA form, the CDR3 reads TGCAGCGCCCGGTGGCAGGGGTTGGGGGAGCAGTACTTC. Residues: CSARWQGLGEQYF.

V gene TRBV25-1 combines with J gene TRBJ2-5, with 8 bases that match TRBD2. Germline-derived CDR1 and CDR2 are MGHDK and SYGVNS. The junction had 5 bases not matched to a gene; V was cut back by 0 bases and J by 2 bases. CDR3 length equals 16 residues. The CDR3 DNA is TGTGCCAGCAGTGAATATGGGACTAGTAGTCAAGAGACCCAGTACTTC. Translating gives CASSEYGTSSQETQYF.

This chain connects TRBV18 to TRBJ2-3; 8 bases agree with TRBD1. The CDR3 is 15 residues long. V was clipped by 1 base and J by 1 base; unmatched bases: 1. Looked up from germline, CDR1 is KGHSH and CDR2 is LQKENI. CDR3 nucleotides: TGTGCCAGCTCACCACGGGGACAGGGCACAGATACGCAGTATTTT. Amino acids: CASSPRGQGTDTQYF. The entire variable domain, with the rest obtained from reference TRBV18 and TRBJ2-3, is as follows: NAGVMQNPRHLVRRRGQEARLRCSPMKGHSHVYWYRQLPEEGLKFMVYLQKENIIDESGMPKERFSAEFPKEGPSILRIQQVVRGDSAAYFCASSPRGQGTDTQYFGPGTRLTVL.

The chain combines TRBV12-3 or TRBV12-4 with TRBJ2-1; D gene unclear. Trimming stripped 6 bases from V and 5 bases from J, with 11 bases between. The CDR3 is 13 residues long. CDR3 bases: TGTGCCAGCAGGGCCGGAGTGAACAATGAGCAGTTCTTC. Amino acids: CASRAGVNNEQFF.